This TCR beta chain was found in a study of identical twins' blood T cells. This clonotype was observed many times. Six healthy women, forming three identical twin pairs, donated samples. TCRdb reprocessed the 5' RACE reads with MiXCR, giving one entry per CDR3 protein. The sample shows about 370,000 distinct CDR3 sequences, about 28% of them seen only once. V was clipped by 0 bases and J by 4 bases, with 10 bases between them. This CDR3 has 14 residues. CDR1 is DFQATT, CDR2 SNEGSKA, per germline (reference sequence). The chain couples TRBV20-1 to TRBJ1-5; possible D gene TRBD1, 6 bases. This TCR was recovered from a woman aged 18-49 years in good health. The specimen sequenced was PBMCs. This chain's CDR3 is CSARDLQGNQPQHF. The CDR3 coding sequence is TGCAGTGCTAGAGATCTACAGGGTAATCAGCCCCAGCATTTT.